Many counts were recorded for the clone carrying this T cell receptor (beta chain). Its antigen is still unknown. The CDR3 sequence is 15 residues long. V shed 5 bases and J shed 4 bases, with 14 bases lying between them. The sample belongs to a study of CD8 T cells in ankylosing spondylitis. Study-wide points: Disease-associated clones were CD8+ and fairly uncommon in peripheral blood.

TCRdb used MiXCR to reprocess the 5' RACE reads, holding one entry per CDR3 protein. The sample lists 250,000 to 350,000 distinct CDR3 sequences, roughly 20% seen once, with 7.8% in the top ten. The TCR comes from a male donor with ankylosing spondylitis or in good health (not recorded which). The chain has TRBV12-3 or TRBV12-4 and TRBJ2-2; D tentatively fits TRBD1 or TRBD2 (5 bases each). Material for sequencing was blood, either unsorted or a sorted T cell fraction (not recorded which). The CDR3 DNA reads TGTGCCAGCAGTACCGGGACCCCGCGCACCGGGGAGCTGTTTTTT. Protein: CASSTGTPRTGELFF.